These 9 T cell receptor beta chains were sequenced from one sample in a study of T cell repertoires in cytomegalovirus infection. TCRdb re-derived calls from the reads in MiXCR, one entry per CDR3 protein. In the table there are roughly 500,000 distinct CDR3 sequences, around 10% of which are singletons. Sequenced: PBMCs. These receptors originate from a human donor in good health (CMV status not recorded). Some clones in this sample may be carry-over from other donors' samples.

This clonotype was counted at least ten times. This chain connects TRBV11-2 to TRBJ2-7; D unclear. In germline, CDR1 is SGHAT, CDR2 FQNNGV. V gave up 2 bases and J gave up 4 bases, with 15 bases separating them. The CDR3 runs 15 residues. The CDR3 is CASSLLNRTRYEQYF. The DNA of the CDR3 is TGTGCCAGCAGCTTACTCAACCGGACCCGTTACGAGCAGTACTTC.

This clonotype appeared many times. The V gene is TRBV28, the J gene TRBJ1-4, with 8 bases matching TRBD1. Germline CDR1 reads MDHEN; CDR2 reads SYDVKM. This CDR3 has 15 residues. Losses at the gene ends were 5 bases for V and 7 bases for J; bases not matched to a gene: 9. CDR3 amino acids: CASSLNRGRGEKLFF. CDR3 coding DNA: TGTGCCAGCAGTCTAAACAGGGGGAGGGGTGAAAAACTGTTTTTT.

This clonotype has more than one count but fewer than ten. The chain has TRBV3-1 and TRBJ2-2; D is perhaps TRBD1 or TRBD2 (6 bases each). Per the germline V gene, CDR1 is LGHDT and CDR2 is YNNKEL (reference sequence). V shed 3 bases and J shed 3 bases, with 20 bases lying between them. This CDR3 is 18 amino acids long. The CDR3 sequence: CASSHFLSKGGYTGELFF. CDR3 DNA: TGTGCCAGCAGCCACTTCCTATCCAAGGGGGGCTACACCGGGGAGCTGTTTTTT.

This chain connects TRBV7-9 to TRBJ2-1, with TRBD2 matching 7 bases. The V gene end was trimmed by 1 base and the J gene end by 4 bases; junction bases not matched to a gene: 4. From germline, CDR1 is SEHNR and CDR2 FQNEAQ (reference sequence). This CDR3 contains 15 residues. The DNA of the CDR3 is TGTGCCAGCAGCTTAGGAGCGGGGTGGTACAATGAGCAGTTCTTC. Its protein product is CASSLGAGWYNEQFF. The full variable domain, with the rest looked up from reference TRBV7-9 and TRBJ2-1, is DTGVSQNPRHKITKRGQNVTFRCDPISEHNRLYWYRQTLGQGPEFLTYFQNEAQLEKSRLLSDRFSAERPKGSFSTLEIQRTEQGDSAMYLCASSLGAGWYNEQFFGPGTRLTVL.

This clonotype has a handful of counts. This chain joins TRBV7-3 and TRBJ2-1; TRBD2 aligns across 9 bases. This CDR3 spans 15 amino acids. V was pared by 4 bases and J by 7 bases, with 8 bases of the junction left unmatched. Germline CDR1 and CDR2: SGHTA and FQGTGA. CDR3 DNA: TGTGCCAGCAGCTCCATACTAGCGGGTAGAAATGAGCAGTTCTTC. As protein: CASSSILAGRNEQFF.

This clonotype was recorded at least ten times. The genes are TRBV7-9 and TRBJ2-5; D perhaps matches TRBD2 (5 bases). V was trimmed by 5 bases and J by 1 base, leaving 23 bases between them. This CDR3 contains 18 residues. CDR1 is SEHNR and CDR2 is FQNEAQ in the germline V gene (reference sequence). In DNA form, the CDR3 reads TGTGCCAGCAGCGCTAACCCCGCTGTCATAGCGCGCCAAGAGACCCAGTACTTC. This encodes CASSANPAVIARQETQYF.

The chain employs TRBV9 and TRBJ2-6; D is perhaps TRBD1 or TRBD2 (5 bases each). V lost 1 base to trimming and J lost 3 bases, with 14 bases between them. CDR1 is SGDLS, CDR2 YYNGEE, per germline. This CDR3 has 17 residues. DNA of the CDR3: TGTGCCAGCAGCGTACCCTCTAGCAGGGATGGGGCCAACGTCCTGACTTTC. Its protein product is CASSVPSSRDGANVLTF.

This clonotype was counted ten times or more. This rearrangement joins TRBV19 to TRBJ1-4, with D possibly being TRBD1 (6 bases). This CDR3 comprises 16 residues. V was cut by 5 bases and J by 0 bases, with 13 bases left in between. From germline, CDR1 is LNHDA and CDR2 SQIVND (reference sequence). The chain's CDR3 is CASSYRAVATNEKLFF. CDR3 bases: TGTGCCAGTAGTTACAGGGCGGTTGCAACTAATGAAAAACTGTTTTTT.

This clonotype occurred many times. This sequence joins TRBV5-4 and TRBJ2-1; D is undetermined. CDR3 length: 18 amino acids. Germline lookup yields CDR1 SGHNT and CDR2 YYREEE (reference sequence). Trimming shortened V by 0 bases and J by 0 bases, and 16 bases separated the two germline ends. The CDR3, as DNA: TGTGCCAGCAGCTTGGTAGTTTTAAGCCTGGGCTCCTACAATGAGCAGTTCTTC. This gives the protein CASSLVVLSLGSYNEQFF.